This T cell receptor beta chain came from a study of T cell repertoires in chronic hepatitis B (dated by TCRdb to about 2019). CDR1 and CDR2 (SGHKS, YYEKEE) derive from the germline V gene (reference sequence). Including the terminal cysteine and phenylalanine, the CDR3 comprises 16 residues. Kept here is only the CDR3 DNA, which spans 48 bases and is read in frame from base 1. From V the trimming removes 6 bases and from J it removes 5 bases, while the gene matches leave 11 bases of the junction unaccounted for. Receptor libraries were prepared by the immunoSEQ multiplex PCR assay. The clones in this table, taken by TCRdb from immuneACCESS, are in-frame only. Not every clone is retained; where verified, under half of the shortfall comes from an unresolved V gene, and the cause of the rest is unknown. A total of approximately 500 clones appear in this sample, over 65% of them only once. The ten largest clones capture over 8.5% of the sample.

With respect to this clone: No cognate antigen has been identified for it. No clone much larger than this one lies a single base away; base qualities are absent.

This receptor was identified in a human donor with chronic hepatitis B virus infection. The chain couples TRBV5-5 to TRBJ2-1, with 10 middle bases fitting TRBD2. Source material: total CD8+ T cells from PBMCs. The DNA sequence is TGTGCCAGCATCATGGGAGGGACTAGCGCTAACAATGAGCAGTTCTTC. This gives the protein CASIMGGTSANNEQFF.